Presented here are 26 T cell receptor beta chains from one specimen sequenced in a study of T cells in Graves' hyperthyroidism and ophthalmopathy. RNA transcripts yielded amplified TCR beta CDR3 regions. HTBI primers were employed in a first-round RT-PCR of the TCR CDR3. Each CDR3 protein is one row after TCRdb ran MiXCR on the multiplex PCR reads. The table has over 350,000 distinct CDR3 sequences, about 15% seen once. The sample consisted of blood. These receptors all come from a man aged 18 to 30 with Graves' ophthalmopathy.

This clonotype appeared many times. The chain couples TRBV12-3 or TRBV12-4 to TRBJ2-7; 10 bases fit TRBD1. Trimming removed 6 bases from V and 0 bases from J; junction bases left unmatched: 2. The CDR3 loop spans 14 amino acids. The CDR3 DNA is TGTGCCAGCAGACGGACAGGGGGCTCCTACGAGCAGTACTTC. This codes for CASRRTGGSYEQYF.

The chain employs TRBV19 and TRBJ2-1; either TRBD1 or TRBD2 may supply D (5 bases each). With 5 bases removed from V and 3 bases from J, the gap between germline ends came to 14 bases. The germline gives CDR1 LNHDA, CDR2 SQIVND (reference sequence). The CDR3 totals 15 residues. This chain's CDR3 is CASSLGRDVYNEQFF. CDR3 sequence (DNA): TGTGCCAGTAGTTTGGGACGAGACGTCTACAATGAGCAGTTCTTC.

V usage is TRBV24-1 and J usage is TRBJ2-2; D is ambiguous. The CDR3 totals 17 residues. V lost 7 bases, J lost 1 base, and 18 bases lay in between. CDR1 is KGHDR, CDR2 SFDVKD, per germline. CDR3 amino acids: CATSPRAVGGNTGELFF. The CDR3 DNA is TGTGCCACCAGCCCACGAGCAGTGGGCGGGAACACCGGGGAGCTGTTTTTT.

This clonotype was found many times. This chain uses TRBV12-3 or TRBV12-4 with TRBJ2-5, with unresolved D. The CDR3 totals 14 residues. V lost 3 bases and J lost 5, with 13 bases in between. CDR3 region: CASSFSAGGETQYF. CDR3 bases: TGTGCCAGCAGTTTTTCTGCTGGCGGCGAGACCCAGTACTTC.

This clonotype was seen more than once but under ten times. V usage is TRBV7-9 and J usage is TRBJ2-3; 10 nucleotides line up with TRBD2. The CDR3 is 17 amino acids. In germline, CDR1 is SEHNR, CDR2 FQNEAQ (reference sequence). V was pared by 3 bases and J by 1 base, with 7 bases of the junction left unmatched. The CDR3: CASSFYPLAGGTDTQYF. As DNA, the CDR3 is TGTGCCAGCAGCTTCTACCCTCTAGCGGGGGGCACAGATACGCAGTATTTT.

In this sample, this clonotype turned up many times. V and J are TRBV3-1 and TRBJ2-7, with a tentative D call TRBD1 (5 bases). V gave up 2 bases and J gave up 4 bases, with 9 bases separating them. This CDR3 region has 13 residues. CDR1 LGHDT and CDR2 YNNKEL come from the germline V gene (reference sequence). CDR3 bases: TGTGCCAGCAGCCAACAGGGCCAGTACGAGCAGTACTTC. It codes for CASSQQGQYEQYF.

This chain connects TRBV4-1 to TRBJ2-5; D might be TRBD1 (5 bases). Looked up from germline, CDR1 is MGHRA and CDR2 is YSYEKL. This CDR3 spans 14 amino acids. V shed 1 base and J shed 0 bases, with 6 bases lying between them. The CDR3 DNA reads TGCGCCAGCAGCCAAGGACAGTACCAAGAGACCCAGTACTTC. It translates to CASSQGQYQETQYF.

This clonotype was picked up a small number of times. The chain uses TRBV7-9 and TRBJ2-1; TRBD2 matches 7 bases. CDR1 is SEHNR, CDR2 FQNEAQ, per germline (reference sequence). There are 15 residues in the CDR3. V trimming: 9 bases; J trimming: 6 bases; junction bases outside the gene matches: 14. CDR3 DNA sequence: TGTGCCAGTGAGAAGCCAGCGGGGTCTCGCAATGAGCAGTTCTTC. This gives the protein CASEKPAGSRNEQFF.

This clonotype was observed a few times. V gene TRBV9 combines with J gene TRBJ1-2; 7 positions agree with TRBD1. Germline lookup yields CDR1 SGDLS and CDR2 YYNGEE. V was pared by 0 bases and J by 7 bases, with 15 bases of the junction left unmatched. The CDR3 is made up of 17 amino acids. This chain's CDR3 is CASSVGTDREVPPGYTF. DNA of the CDR3: TGTGCCAGCAGCGTAGGGACCGACAGGGAGGTCCCGCCTGGCTACACCTTC.

The table lists this clonotype with many counts. The J gene is TRBJ1-1, the V gene TRBV28; D is undetermined. This CDR3 is built from 15 residues. The V end was cut by 5 bases, the J end by 1 base, with 14 bases between. Germline V gene sequence: CDR1 MDHEN, CDR2 SYDVKM. The CDR3 region is CASSPEEWANTEAFF. CDR3 coding DNA: TGTGCCAGCAGTCCGGAAGAATGGGCGAACACTGAAGCTTTCTTT.

This clonotype was recorded many times. This chain links TRBV3-1 with TRBJ1-3, with a weak D call TRBD1 (6 bases). The CDR3 spans 15 residues. Trimming shortened V by 1 base and J by 0 bases, and 7 bases separated the two germline ends. Germline CDR1 and CDR2: LGHDT and YNNKEL (reference sequence). The CDR3 spells CASSQGTDSGNTIYF. In DNA form, the CDR3 reads TGTGCCAGCAGCCAAGGGACAGACTCTGGAAACACCATATATTTT.

This sequence joins TRBV4-1 and TRBJ2-7; D gene unclear. The germline V gene has CDR1 MGHRA and CDR2 YSYEKL. Trimming cost V 0 bases and J 7 bases, with 10 bases left between them. The CDR3 totals 13 residues. This CDR3 reads CASSQDPKQEQYF. The CDR3 DNA reads as TGCGCCAGCAGCCAAGATCCCAAACAGGAGCAGTACTTC.

Points on this clonotype: It may be a read error: a sequence one base away is much more abundant. The rearrangement uses TRBV24-1 and TRBJ2-2; D is unresolved. CDR1 KGHDR and CDR2 SFDVKD come from the germline V gene. The length of the CDR3 is 15 residues. CDR3 nucleotide sequence: TGTGCCACCAGTGGTTTGTCTGGGTTAGCCGGGGAGCTGTTTTTT. This codes for CATSGLSGLAGELFF.

V usage is TRBV5-1 and J usage is TRBJ2-7; D assignment may be TRBD1 or TRBD2 (5 bases each). V was clipped by 0 bases and J by 0 bases, with 13 bases between them. Looked up from germline, CDR1 is SGHRS and CDR2 is YFSETQ. CDR3 length: 16 residues. The CDR3 protein is CASSLVRGRSSYEQYF. The CDR3 bases are TGCGCCAGCAGCTTGGTCCGGGGCAGGAGCTCCTACGAGCAGTACTTC.

This clonotype appeared once. One junction end does not reproduce the germline sequence, and a read error may be involved. The gene calls are TRBV5-1 and TRBJ2-3; D is unresolved. This CDR3 has 13 amino acids. The V gene's germline CDR1 is SGHRS and CDR2 YFSETQ. CDR3 nucleotides: TGCGTCAGCAAACAGAGTAGCACAGATACGCAGTATTTT. Protein: CVSKQSSTDTQYF.

There are a few counts of this clonotype. This CDR3 reads CSARDSAGGELFF. The CDR3 DNA reads TGCAGTGCTAGAGATTCGGCGGGCGGGGAGCTGTTTTTT. The chain is built from TRBV20-1 and TRBJ2-2, with D perhaps matching TRBD2 (5 bases). Germline V lookup: CDR1 DFQATT, CDR2 SNEGSKA (reference sequence). V gave up 0 bases and J gave up 7 bases, with 9 bases separating them. The CDR3 length is 13 residues.

This clonotype appeared a few times. V and J are TRBV5-1 and TRBJ2-1; maybe TRBD1 (5 bases). This CDR3 spans 11 amino acids. V gave up 7 bases and J gave up 6 bases, with 8 bases separating them. Germline values: CDR1 SGHRS, CDR2 YFSETQ. As DNA, the CDR3 is TGCGCCAGCCTCACAGGCAATGAGCAGTTCTTC. Encoded protein: CASLTGNEQFF.

The chain combines TRBV18 with TRBJ2-7; D is undetermined. The CDR3 spans 14 residues. The germline V and J ends were trimmed by 3 bases and 5 bases, with 14 bases remaining between them. Germline-derived CDR1 and CDR2 are KGHSH and LQKENI. The CDR3 here is CASSPASDRDEQYF. The DNA for the CDR3 is TGTGCCAGCTCACCGGCGTCAGATAGGGACGAGCAGTACTTC.

This clonotype was seen a handful of times. The chain joins TRBV15 to TRBJ1-3; no clear D gene. This CDR3 is 16 amino acids long. Trimming left V 6 bases short and J 0 bases short, with 15 bases between. Germline loops: CDR1 LNHNV, CDR2 YYDKDF (reference sequence). The chain's CDR3 is CATRAGMASSGNTIYF. CDR3 bases: TGTGCCACCAGGGCGGGGATGGCGAGCTCTGGAAACACCATATATTTT.

This clonotype was recorded many times. The rearrangement joins TRBV24-1 to TRBJ2-1; 13 positions match TRBD2. Trimming cost V 4 bases and J 10 bases; bases outside gene matches: 9. Germline V gives CDR1 KGHDR, CDR2 SFDVKD. This CDR3 is built from 16 residues. The CDR3 DNA reads as TGTGCCACCAGTGACGGGACTAGCGGGGTCATTCGCGAGCAGTTCTTC. It codes for CATSDGTSGVIREQFF.

This clonotype was seen many times. This rearrangement joins TRBV7-8 to TRBJ2-7; the D call may be TRBD1 or TRBD2 (7 bases each). The CDR3 runs to 14 residues. Germline-derived CDR1 and CDR2 are SGHVS and FQNEAQ. Trimming removed 5 bases at V and 4 bases at J, with 15 bases between. CDR3 residues: CASSQGRGRYEQYF. DNA for the CDR3: TGTGCCAGCAGCCAAGGGAGGGGGCGGTACGAGCAGTACTTC.

This clonotype was recorded at least ten times. The CDR3: CASSPSGASTDTQYF. DNA for the CDR3: TGTGCCAGCAGTCCTAGCGGGGCTAGCACAGATACGCAGTATTTT. The rearrangement joins TRBV6-1 to TRBJ2-3; 9 nucleotides align to TRBD2. Germline lookup yields CDR1 MNHNS and CDR2 SASEGT. With 5 bases clipped from V and 0 bases from J, the junction kept 3 bases outside the gene matches. The length of the CDR3 is 15 residues.

This clonotype was recorded at least ten times. This chain connects TRBV7-2 to TRBJ2-2; TRBD1 matches at 8 bases. Germline V CDR1 and CDR2: SGHTA, FQGNSA. The CDR3 covers 15 residues. With V trimmed by 5 bases and J by 5 bases, 7 bases remained unmatched. The CDR3 here is CASSLGQGMTGELFF. The CDR3 region has the DNA TGTGCCAGCAGCCTCGGACAGGGTATGACCGGGGAGCTGTTTTTT.

Only a few counts were recorded for this clonotype. At one end the junction does not follow the germline gene, possibly because of a read error. This chain links TRBV3-1 with TRBJ2-5; maybe TRBD1 (5 bases). Germline V lookup: CDR1 LGHDT, CDR2 YNNKEL (reference sequence). The CDR3 covers 15 residues. The CDR3 protein is CASSETGQGRETQYF. CDR3 DNA sequence: TGCGCCAGCAGTGAGACCGGACAAGGTCGAGAGACCCAGTACTTC.

This clonotype was observed a few times. This sequence may be a read error, since a much larger clone differs from it by one base. J is TRBJ2-7 and V is TRBV30, with D uncertain. Trimming stripped 1 base from V and 4 bases from J, with 8 bases between. CDR3 size: 12 residues. CDR1 and CDR2 (germline): GTSNPN, SVGIG (reference sequence). The CDR3 here is CAWSESPYEQYF. In DNA, the CDR3 is TGTGCCTGGAGTGAGTCCCCTTACGAGCAGTACTTC.

The V and J genes are TRBV5-6 and TRBJ2-7; D is perhaps TRBD1 or TRBD2 (6 bases each). Trimming took 4 bases from V and 5 from J, leaving 19 bases between them. Germline loops: CDR1 SGHDT, CDR2 YYEEEE. This CDR3 comprises 15 residues. CDR3 region: CASSGGRVGIHEQYF. The CDR3 DNA follows: TGTGCCAGCAGCGGGGGGCGCGTGGGCATCCACGAGCAGTACTTC.